This entry lists 23 T cell receptor beta chains sequenced from one sample in a study of shared clonotypes between healthy human individuals. The repertoire was sequenced with immunoSEQ multiplex PCR; TCRdb's copy has only in-frame clones and lacks some. This sample carries about 2.3 million clones, roughly 90% of them seen once, and the ten largest clones take 0.37%. The sequenced material came from naive CD4+ T cells from PBMCs. The subset was: CD45RA+ positively selected. These receptors originate from a man between 18 and 35 years old in good health. Some clones in this sample may be carry-over from other donors' samples.

The CDR3 here is CASSLGMPNTGELFF. The CDR3 region has the DNA TGTGCCAGCAGCCTCGGAATGCCCAACACCGGGGAGCTGTTTTTT. The rearrangement uses TRBV6-6 and TRBJ2-2; D gene unclear. Trimming removed 6 bases from V and 2 bases from J, with 13 bases in between. The V gene's germline CDR1 is MNHNY and CDR2 SVGAGI (reference sequence). This CDR3 comprises 15 residues.

The chain recombines TRBV2 with TRBJ2-7; TRBD2 aligns across 7 bases. This CDR3 spans 13 amino acids. The V gene end was trimmed by 7 bases and the J gene end by 3 bases; junction bases not matched to a gene: 6. From germline, CDR1 is SNHLY and CDR2 FYNNEI. This CDR3 reads CASKQRENYEQYF. CDR3 DNA: TGTGCCAGCAAGCAGCGGGAAAACTACGAGCAGTACTTC.

The rearrangement joins TRBV4-1 to TRBJ1-1, with 9 bases matching TRBD1. CDR1 and CDR2 from the germline V gene are MGHRA and YSYEKL. The CDR3 spans 18 residues. The V gene end was trimmed by 4 bases and the J gene end by 0 bases; junction bases not matched to a gene: 12. The CDR3 protein is CASSRNWDRAGVNTEAFF. For the CDR3, the DNA is TGCGCCAGCAGCCGCAACTGGGACAGGGCGGGAGTGAACACTGAAGCTTTCTTT.

The gene calls are TRBV7-2 and TRBJ1-1; perhaps TRBD1 as D (5 bases). Trimming removed 1 base from V and 3 bases from J, with 18 bases in between. The germline CDR1 and CDR2 sequences are SGHTA and FQGNSA. The CDR3 totals 17 residues. The CDR3 DNA is TGTGCCAGCAGCTTAGATAGGGACGCCCGGGGGTACACTGAAGCTTTCTTT. It specifies CASSLDRDARGYTEAFF.

The rearrangement uses TRBV2 and TRBJ2-1; D unclear. The CDR3 runs 14 residues. Trimming took off 4 bases at V and 1 base at J, with 8 bases between the two ends. The germline CDR1 and CDR2 sequences are SNHLY and FYNNEI. The CDR3 here is CASSGTTSYNEQFF. The DNA for the CDR3 is TGTGCCAGCAGTGGCACTACGTCCTACAATGAGCAGTTCTTC.

This clone appeared a few times. Other DNA sequences in the sample encode the same CDR3. V is TRBV7-9 and J is TRBJ2-3; TRBD2 matches at 12 bases. Germline loops: CDR1 SEHNR, CDR2 FQNEAQ (reference sequence). After removal of 3 bases from V and 0 bases from J, the junction contained 1 base not matched to a gene. This CDR3 region has 16 residues. CDR3 nucleotide sequence: TGTGCCAGCAGCTTCGGGACTAGCGGGAGCACAGATACGCAGTATTTT. This sequence encodes CASSFGTSGSTDTQYF.

This chain uses TRBV11-1 with TRBJ2-5; weak D call: TRBD1 (5 bases). Germline V gives CDR1 SGHAT, CDR2 FQDESV (reference sequence). The CDR3 extends over 13 amino acids. Trimming took 7 bases from V and 1 from J, leaving 10 bases between them. CDR3 loop: CASTGQGQETQYF. The DNA for the CDR3 is TGTGCCAGCACCGGGCAGGGCCAAGAGACCCAGTACTTC.

The rearrangement uses TRBV7-3 and TRBJ1-1; TRBD1 is a possible D gene (6 bases). V was clipped by 0 bases and J by 6 bases, with 8 bases between them. CDR3 size: 13 residues. In germline, CDR1 is SGHTA, CDR2 FQGTGA. The CDR3 here is CASSLTGHPEAFF. The CDR3 DNA sequence: TGTGCCAGCAGCTTAACGGGACACCCTGAAGCTTTCTTT.

The rearrangement links TRBV27 to TRBJ2-3; 8 nucleotides align to TRBD2. Germline V gives CDR1 MNHEY, CDR2 SMNVEV (reference sequence). CDR3 length: 16 residues. V was pared by 3 bases and J by 4 bases, with 9 bases of the junction left unmatched. As DNA, the CDR3 is TGTGCCAGCAGTTTTGACTCACTAGCGGTCGCAGATACGCAGTATTTT. This encodes CASSFDSLAVADTQYF.

The V gene is TRBV28, the J gene TRBJ1-2, with D unclear. The V gene lost 3 bases and the J gene lost 3 bases, with 11 bases spanning the gap. Germline V CDR1 and CDR2: MDHEN, SYDVKM. The CDR3 is 14 amino acids. The CDR3 is CASSFSPAYYGYTF. In DNA, the CDR3 is TGTGCCAGCAGTTTTTCCCCAGCCTACTATGGCTACACCTTC.

The chain couples TRBV5-1 to TRBJ2-3; 7 bases are shared with TRBD1. Trimming took 7 bases from V and 2 from J; bases not matched to a gene: 10. This CDR3 spans 15 amino acids. Germline-derived CDR1 and CDR2 are SGHRS and YFSETQ. Here the CDR3 reads CASRLGTVATDTQYF. The CDR3, as DNA: TGCGCCAGCCGCCTAGGGACAGTAGCCACAGATACGCAGTATTTT.

The chain has TRBV15 and TRBJ1-4; D gene ambiguous. V gave up 1 base and J gave up 8 bases, with 17 bases separating them. This CDR3 spans 16 amino acids. CDR1 is LNHNV and CDR2 is YYDKDF in the germline V gene (reference sequence). The DNA of the CDR3 is TGTGCCACCAGCAGAGGTATGATTGGTGCGTCGGAAAAACTGTTTTTT. This encodes CATSRGMIGASEKLFF.

The rearrangement links TRBV19 to TRBJ1-5; 9 bases agree with TRBD1. V lost 5 bases to trimming and J lost 7 bases; unmatched junction nucleotides: 12. The CDR3 covers 16 residues. Germline V CDR1 and CDR2: LNHDA, SQIVND (reference sequence). The CDR3 protein is CASSAVPGQGRQPQHF. The CDR3 coding sequence is TGTGCCAGTAGTGCTGTCCCGGGACAGGGTCGCCAGCCCCAGCATTTT.

The V and J genes are TRBV18 and TRBJ1-3, with D unclear. V lost 2 bases and J lost 7, with 18 bases in between. This CDR3 is 16 amino acids long. Looked up from germline, CDR1 is KGHSH and CDR2 is LQKENI. CDR3 sequence: CASSPALVLYPNTIYF. DNA of the CDR3: TGTGCCAGCTCACCAGCCCTCGTACTTTACCCGAACACCATATATTTT.

The chain links TRBV12-5 to TRBJ2-3, with D uncertain. This CDR3 is built from 14 residues. CDR1 LGHNT and CDR2 FRNRAP come from the germline V gene. V was pared by 3 bases and J by 2 bases, with 9 bases between. CDR3 sequence reads: CASGLQLSTDTQYF. CDR3 bases: TGTGCTAGTGGTTTACAACTATCCACAGATACGCAGTATTTT.

A single count supports this clone. V is TRBV7-2 and J is TRBJ2-1, with 8 bases matching TRBD2. J was trimmed by 5 bases and V by 2 bases; bases with no gene match: 8. The CDR3 length is 16 residues. From germline, CDR1 is SGHTA and CDR2 FQGNSA. The CDR3 sequence: CASSLLGGRTHNEQFF. The DNA of the CDR3 is TGTGCCAGCAGCTTATTGGGCGGGAGGACCCACAATGAGCAGTTCTTC.

The chain carries TRBV7-2 and TRBJ2-3; D may correspond to TRBD1 or TRBD2 (5 bases each). V was shortened by 5 bases and J by 2 bases, with 14 bases between the two germline ends. The CDR3 runs to 15 residues. Germline CDR1 is SGHTA and CDR2 is FQGNSA. CDR3: CASSTRRGPTDTQYF. The CDR3 DNA follows: TGTGCCAGCAGCACCCGCCGGGGCCCCACAGATACGCAGTATTTT. The full variable domain, completed using reference TRBV7-2 and TRBJ2-3, is GAGVSQSPSNKVTEKGKDVELRCDPISGHTALYWYRQSLGQGLEFLIYFQGNSAPDKSGLPSDRFSAERTGGSVSTLTIQRTQQEDSAVYLCASSTRRGPTDTQYFGPGTRLTVL.

The gene calls are TRBV7-2 and TRBJ1-3; the D gene is possibly TRBD1 (5 bases). The length of the CDR3 is 16 residues. V gave up 8 bases and J gave up 0 bases, with 17 bases separating them. CDR1 and CDR2 (germline): SGHTA, FQGNSA. The CDR3 loop reads CASRLGGRSSGNTIYF. CDR3 nucleotide sequence: TGTGCCAGCCGTTTGGGGGGACGGAGCTCTGGAAACACCATATATTTT.

This clone was recorded once. The chain recombines TRBV5-1 with TRBJ2-3; 11 bases are shared with TRBD2. V shed 2 bases, J shed 4 bases, and the junction held 6 bases outside the gene matches. CDR1 is SGHRS and CDR2 is YFSETQ in the germline V gene. The CDR3 totals 16 residues. This chain's CDR3 is CASSLIAGGPADTQYF. CDR3 bases: TGCGCCAGCAGCTTAATAGCGGGAGGGCCGGCAGATACGCAGTATTTT.

This clone showed up just a few times. V usage is TRBV2 and J usage is TRBJ2-2; D possibly corresponds to TRBD1 (5 bases). Deletions cut 7 bases from V and 5 bases from J, with 11 bases between. This CDR3 comprises 13 residues. The V gene's germline CDR1 is SNHLY and CDR2 FYNNEI. The CDR3 protein is CASTGILTGELFF. The CDR3, as DNA: TGTGCCAGCACAGGGATACTAACCGGGGAGCTGTTTTTT.

The chain links TRBV4-1 to TRBJ2-1; weak D call: TRBD1 (6 bases). This CDR3 is built from 15 residues. Looked up from germline, CDR1 is MGHRA and CDR2 is YSYEKL. V was clipped by 0 bases and J by 6 bases, with 12 bases between them. The DNA for the CDR3 is TGCGCCAGCAGCCAAGATCTGGGCAGGGGCAATGAGCAGTTCTTC. Its translation: CASSQDLGRGNEQFF.

The chain links TRBV2 to TRBJ2-4, with D hard to call. Trimming took 0 bases from V and 1 from J, leaving 7 bases between them. The CDR3 contains 15 residues. Germline V lookup: CDR1 SNHLY, CDR2 FYNNEI. For the CDR3, the DNA is TGTGCCAGCAGTGAAGCGCGGCTGGCCAAAAACATTCAGTACTTC. Residues: CASSEARLAKNIQYF.

The V and J genes are TRBV9 and TRBJ2-7, with D perhaps TRBD1 (6 bases). This CDR3 has 17 amino acids. V lost 5 bases, J lost 0 bases, and 21 bases lay in between. Germline assignment: CDR1 SGDLS and CDR2 YYNGEE. The CDR3 region has the DNA TGTGCCAGCAGGCCACCCCTTGGGGGCTCCTACTCCTACGAGCAGTACTTC. This gives the protein CASRPPLGGSYSYEQYF.